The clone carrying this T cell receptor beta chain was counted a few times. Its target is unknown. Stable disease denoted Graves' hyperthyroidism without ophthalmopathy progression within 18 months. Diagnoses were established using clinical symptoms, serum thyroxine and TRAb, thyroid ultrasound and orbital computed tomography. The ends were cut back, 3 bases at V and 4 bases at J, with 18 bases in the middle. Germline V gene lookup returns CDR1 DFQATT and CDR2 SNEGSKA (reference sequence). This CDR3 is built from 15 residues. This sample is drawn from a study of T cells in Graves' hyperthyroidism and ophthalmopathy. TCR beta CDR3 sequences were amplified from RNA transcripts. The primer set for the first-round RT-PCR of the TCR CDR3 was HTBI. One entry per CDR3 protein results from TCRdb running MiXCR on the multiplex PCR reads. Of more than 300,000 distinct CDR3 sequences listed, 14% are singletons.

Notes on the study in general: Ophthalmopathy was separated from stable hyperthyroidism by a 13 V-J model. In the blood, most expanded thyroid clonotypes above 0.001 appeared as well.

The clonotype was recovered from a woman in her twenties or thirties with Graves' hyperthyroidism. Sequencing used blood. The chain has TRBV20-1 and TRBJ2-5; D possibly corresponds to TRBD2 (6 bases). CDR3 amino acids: CSASIRGGDIETQYF. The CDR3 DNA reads TGCAGTGCTAGTATAAGGGGAGGCGATATAGAGACCCAGTACTTC.